The clone carrying this T cell receptor (beta chain) was recorded a few times. The antigen is not known. Deletions cut 1 base from V and 6 bases from J, with 9 bases between. The CDR3 contains 13 residues. Per germline, CDR1 SNHLY and CDR2 FYNNEI. The sample comes from a study of OX40 agonist ivuxolimab in advanced cancers. Study information: At doses from 0.01 to 10 mg/kg, patients were given intravenous ivuxolimab every 2 weeks. There were three patients with partial responses, one having hepatocellular carcinoma and two cutaneous melanoma. Study outcomes and limitations: Researchers did not establish what antigens the expanded peripheral T cells target.

Assay used: immunoSEQ multiplex PCR; TCRdb lists only in-frame clones, some missing. Altogether some 67,000 clones are present, roughly 88% being singletons, with the ten largest covering around 0.5%. The source was CD4+ or CD8+ T cells sorted from blood, collected in a trial of the OX40 agonist ivuxolimab. V usage is TRBV2 and J usage is TRBJ1-2; D is undetermined. This receptor was identified in an adult with an advanced solid tumor such as melanoma, head and neck, liver or kidney cancer. This chain's CDR3 is CASSEVFRDGYTF. For the CDR3, the DNA is TGTGCCAGCAGTGAAGTCTTCAGAGATGGCTACACCTTC.